This paragraph reports one T cell receptor beta chain. Antigen unknown. The data were taken from a study of shared clonotypes between healthy human individuals. Study-wide points: Clonotype sharing levels among donors were expected to vary with sequencing depth.

Germline CDR1 and CDR2: SEHNR and FQNEAQ (reference sequence). The CDR3 is made up of 15 amino acids. The ends were cut back, 5 bases at V and 0 bases at J, with 13 bases in the middle. Clones were read by immunoSEQ multiplex PCR, and TCRdb kept only the in-frame ones, dropping some. The table has millions of clones, roughly 92% seen once. The clonotype originates from a man younger than 35 in good health. The chain is built from TRBV7-9 and TRBJ1-1; no clear D gene. The sequenced sample consisted of naive CD4+ T cells sorted from blood. Subset meaning: CD45RA+ positively selected. The CDR3 coding sequence is TGTGCCAGCAGCCTGAGTGGGCGGTTGAACACTGAAGCTTTCTTT. This encodes CASSLSGRLNTEAFF.